Each of the 27 T cell receptor beta chains below was sequenced from the same sample in a study of blood T cells in healthy people across ages. A second about 7 to 12 cycle PCR used barcoded and J-beta primers. Each CDR3 protein is one row after TCRdb ran MiXCR on the 5' RACE reads. Among 350,000 to 450,000 distinct CDR3 sequences listed, more than 45% were seen once. Input material: blood. These receptors came from a man aged 55 to 69 in good health.

The V and J genes are TRBV3-1 and TRBJ2-1, with D possibly being TRBD1 or TRBD2 (5 bases each). The V gene's germline CDR1 is LGHDT and CDR2 YNNKEL (reference sequence). With 0 bases removed from V and 1 base from J, the gap between germline ends came to 10 bases. The CDR3 contains 16 residues. The CDR3 nucleotides read TGTGCCAGCAGCCAAGATTCGGGGCGGTCCTACAATGAGCAGTTCTTC. Its protein is CASSQDSGRSYNEQFF.

The chain combines TRBV6-2 or TRBV6-3 with TRBJ2-5; D uncertain. Germline V CDR1 and CDR2: MNHEY, SVGEGT. V was shortened by 7 bases and J by 5 bases, with 11 bases between the two germline ends. This CDR3 is built from 12 residues. CDR3 nucleotides: TGTGCCAGCACCGGACCTTGGGAGACCCAGTACTTC. It encodes CASTGPWETQYF.

As concerns this clonotype: Being one base from a much bigger clone, this may be a read error. This chain uses TRBV5-1 with TRBJ2-7, with D maybe TRBD1 (5 bases). The end of the DNA aligns better with TRBJ2-5, so the J call may be wrong. The CDR3 consists of 15 residues. CDR1 is SGHRS and CDR2 is YFSETQ in the germline V gene. The CDR3 reads CASSPDSALGETQYF. The DNA for the CDR3 is TGCGCCAGCAGCCCCGACAGCGCTTTGGGAGAGACCCAGTACTTC.

CDR3 sequence: CASSQTRLSYEQYF. The CDR3 nucleotides are TGTGCCAGCAGCCAAACGCGGCTCTCTTACGAGCAGTACTTC. The J gene is TRBJ2-4, the V gene TRBV14, with D uncertain. Near its end, the DNA agrees better with TRBJ2-7, so the J call may be wrong. The CDR3 is 14 residues long. Germline CDR1 SGHDN, CDR2 FVKESK.

The rearrangement links TRBV16 to TRBJ2-7, with D possibly being TRBD2 (5 bases). The V gene's germline CDR1 is KGHSY and CDR2 FQNENV. Trimming took off 4 bases at V and 5 bases at J, with 15 bases between the two ends. The CDR3 consists of 14 residues. CDR3 sequence: CASSRTRTLNEQYF. Written as DNA, the CDR3 is TGTGCCAGCAGCCGAACTAGGACCCTTAACGAGCAGTACTTC.

V usage is TRBV7-2 and J usage is TRBJ2-3, with D possibly matching TRBD2 (6 bases). Between the trimmed V and J ends, which lost 3 bases and 5 bases, there was a span of 9 bases. In germline, CDR1 is SGHTA, CDR2 FQGNSA. The CDR3 is 13 amino acids. CDR3 loop: CASSFGTGDTQYF. In DNA form, the CDR3 reads TGTGCCAGCAGCTTTGGGACTGGAGATACGCAGTATTTT. The entire variable domain, with the rest obtained from reference TRBV7-2 and TRBJ2-3, is as follows: GAGVSQSPSNKVTEKGKDVELRCDPISGHTALYWYRQSLGQGLEFLIYFQGNSAPDKSGLPSDRFSAERTGGSVSTLTIQRTQQEDSAVYLCASSFGTGDTQYFGPGTRLTVL.

This clonotype was observed a few times. The chain joins TRBV20-1 to TRBJ2-1; TRBD2 aligns across 7 bases. The CDR3 has 15 amino acids. The germline gives CDR1 DFQATT, CDR2 SNEGSKA (reference sequence). The junction had 9 bases not matched to a gene; V was cut back by 0 bases and J by 7 bases. CDR3 sequence: CSARDGRVAGNEQFF. The CDR3 DNA is TGCAGTGCTAGAGACGGCCGGGTAGCGGGTAATGAGCAGTTCTTC.

In regard to this clonotype: One junction end disagrees with the germline gene, perhaps due to a read error. The chain combines TRBV10-3 with TRBJ1-2; D may be TRBD1 (5 bases). This CDR3 is built from 16 residues. Germline V gene sequence: CDR1 ENHRY, CDR2 SYGVKD. CDR3 in amino acids: CAIGEEGRGGGSGYTF. The CDR3 nucleotides are TGTGCCATCGGTGAGGAAGGGCGCGGGGGAGGATCGGGCTACACCTTC.

As to this clonotype: A much larger clone differs from this one at a single base, so this may be a read error. V usage is TRBV12-3 or TRBV12-4 and J usage is TRBJ2-7; TRBD1 or TRBD2 may be the D gene (6 bases each). With 3 bases removed from V and 7 bases from J, the gap between germline ends came to 16 bases. This CDR3 region has 14 residues. The CDR3 DNA is TGTGCCAGCAGTTTGGGAGTGCGGGACAATGAGCAGTACTTC. It translates to CASSLGVRDNEQYF.

J is TRBJ2-7 and V is TRBV7-3, with D unresolved. The CDR3 extends over 15 amino acids. The germline V and J ends were trimmed by 1 base and 0 bases, with 10 bases remaining between them. CDR1 and CDR2 from the germline V gene are SGHTA and FQGTGA. The CDR3 nucleotides are TGTGCCAGCAGCTTAAGAGACGGGCCCTCCTACGAGCAGTACTTC. It translates to CASSLRDGPSYEQYF.

This rearrangement joins TRBV7-2 to TRBJ2-2; D gene uncertain. In germline, CDR1 is SGHTA, CDR2 FQGNSA. There are 15 residues in the CDR3. Trimming took 2 bases from V and 3 from J, leaving 10 bases between them. The CDR3 loop reads CASSLLADHTGELFF. The CDR3 coding sequence is TGTGCCAGCAGCTTATTGGCGGACCACACCGGGGAGCTGTTTTTT.

V is TRBV27 and J is TRBJ2-7; TRBD1 might be the D (6 bases). The V gene lost 7 bases and the J gene lost 7 bases, with 20 bases spanning the gap. Germline CDR1 is MNHEY and CDR2 is SMNVEV (reference sequence). The CDR3 spans 14 residues. CDR3 coding DNA: TGTGCCAGCAATCCCCGGGACAAGTCCATGGAGCAGTACTTC. This gives the protein CASNPRDKSMEQYF.

This clonotype was counted only a few times. One base away lies a much larger clone, so this may be a sequencing read error. The chain carries TRBV7-6 and TRBJ1-6; TRBD1 is a possible D gene (5 bases). This CDR3 has 18 residues. Trimming removed 1 base at V and 7 bases at J, with 20 bases between. Germline V gene sequence: CDR1 SGHVS, CDR2 FNYEAQ. The CDR3: CASSLVAGAGNDNSPLHF. CDR3 coding DNA: TGTGCCAGCAGCTTAGTAGCTGGAGCAGGGAACGACAATTCACCCCTCCACTTT.

The gene calls are TRBV27 and TRBJ2-3; TRBD1 might be the D (5 bases). The CDR3 consists of 9 residues. The germline gives CDR1 MNHEY, CDR2 SMNVEV (reference sequence). Trimming stripped 7 bases from V and 13 bases from J, with 9 bases between. CDR3 in DNA: TGTGCCAGCACCCTAGGGGAGTATTTT. It yields the protein CASTLGEYF.

Turning to this clonotype: Since a much larger clone is just one base distant, this may be a read error. This sequence joins TRBV20-1 and TRBJ1-5; 7 positions match TRBD1. Per the germline V gene, CDR1 is DFQATT and CDR2 is SNEGSKA (reference sequence). This CDR3 region has 14 residues. The V gene end was trimmed by 5 bases and the J gene end by 4 bases; junction bases not matched to a gene: 8. The CDR3 DNA is TGCAGTGCTCTCGGTGTGACAGGGAATCAGCCCCAGCATTTT. It yields the protein CSALGVTGNQPQHF.

This chain uses TRBV6-5 with TRBJ1-2; D unclear. Germline CDR1 and CDR2: MNHEY and SVGAGI. V shed 6 bases and J shed 8 bases, with 13 bases lying between them. The CDR3 runs 12 residues. This CDR3 reads CASSPGPGGYTF. The CDR3 DNA reads TGTGCCAGCAGCCCCGGGCCCGGAGGCTACACCTTC.

For the CDR3, the DNA is TGTGCCACGGGGGAACAGGGGTTTAACTATGGCTACACCTTC. It encodes CATGEQGFNYGYTF. V and J are TRBV10-3 and TRBJ1-2; 7 nucleotides agree with TRBD1. Germline loops: CDR1 ENHRY, CDR2 SYGVKD. This CDR3 comprises 14 residues. V trimming: 10 bases; J trimming: 1 base; junction bases outside the gene matches: 9.

V gene TRBV20-1 combines with J gene TRBJ2-7; D may correspond to TRBD1 or TRBD2 (5 bases each). This CDR3 comprises 15 residues. Germline V CDR1 and CDR2: DFQATT, SNEGSKA (reference sequence). With 1 base removed from V and 0 bases from J, the gap between germline ends came to 13 bases. The CDR3 sequence is CSARGGPAISYEQYF. CDR3 in DNA: TGCAGTGCTAGAGGGGGACCGGCCATCTCCTACGAGCAGTACTTC.

V is TRBV4-3 and J is TRBJ1-2; D perhaps matches TRBD1 (6 bases). CDR1 is LGHNA and CDR2 is YSLEER in the germline V gene. V dropped 3 bases and J dropped 8 bases, with 13 bases sitting between them. The CDR3 runs to 13 residues. The DNA for the CDR3 is TGCGCCAGCAGCCAGGGGGGCCTCTACGGCTACACCTTC. Translation: CASSQGGLYGYTF.

V gene TRBV9 combines with J gene TRBJ2-5, with D tentatively TRBD2 (5 bases). The CDR3 contains 13 residues. Trimming left V 2 bases short and J 4 bases short, with 9 bases between. Per the germline V gene, CDR1 is SGDLS and CDR2 is YYNGEE. CDR3 loop: CASSVRSGETQYF. CDR3 coding DNA: TGTGCCAGCAGCGTGAGAAGCGGAGAGACCCAGTACTTC.

The rearrangement joins TRBV10-3 to TRBJ2-3; TRBD1 agrees at 7 bases. This CDR3 is 13 amino acids long. V gave up 10 bases and J gave up 4 bases; unmatched junction bases: 8. The germline CDR1 and CDR2 sequences are ENHRY and SYGVKD. This chain's CDR3 is CASLDTGADTQYF. Here the CDR3 DNA reads TGTGCCAGCCTAGATACAGGGGCAGATACGCAGTATTTT.

This chain links TRBV6-1 with TRBJ2-1; 9 positions agree with TRBD2. From germline, CDR1 is MNHNS and CDR2 SASEGT. This CDR3 spans 15 amino acids. V gave up 3 bases and J gave up 6 bases; unmatched junction bases: 6. CDR3 nucleotide sequence: TGTGCCAGCAGTGAGTATGGGACTAGCCGCAATGAGCAGTTCTTC. Protein sequence: CASSEYGTSRNEQFF.

V usage is TRBV5-1 and J usage is TRBJ1-2; tentative D call: TRBD1 (5 bases). Trimming cost V 5 bases and J 0 bases, with 11 bases left between them. Germline V gene lookup returns CDR1 SGHRS and CDR2 YFSETQ. This CDR3 is 14 amino acids long. The CDR3 DNA follows: TGCGCCAGCAGAAAAGAACAGGCTAACTATGGCTACACCTTC. Protein: CASRKEQANYGYTF. The whole variable domain, filled in from reference TRBV5-1 and TRBJ1-2, reads KAGVTQTPRYLIKTRGQQVTLSCSPISGHRSVSWYQQTPGQGLQFLFEYFSETQRNKGNFPGRFSGRQFSNSRSEMNVSTLELGDSALYLCASRKEQANYGYTFGSGTRLTVV.

This chain links TRBV5-6 with TRBJ2-5; 8 nucleotides match TRBD2. CDR3 size: 13 residues. Germline values: CDR1 SGHDT, CDR2 YYEEEE. The J segment lost 6 bases and the V segment lost 3 bases, leaving 4 bases of the junction unmatched. CDR3 amino acids: CASSSRGAKTQYF. The DNA for the CDR3 is TGTGCCAGCAGCTCGCGGGGGGCCAAGACCCAGTACTTC. Full variable domain (missing parts from reference TRBV5-6 and TRBJ2-5): DAGVTQSPTHLIKTRGQQVTLRCSPKSGHDTVSWYQQALGQGPQFIFQYYEEEERQRGNFPDRFSGHQFPNYSSELNVNALLLGDSALYLCASSSRGAKTQYFGPGTRLLVL.

The chain uses TRBV27 and TRBJ2-3; TRBD2 aligns across 15 bases. From germline, CDR1 is MNHEY and CDR2 SMNVEV (reference sequence). V lost 5 bases, J lost 7 bases, and 4 bases stayed unmatched. This CDR3 is 15 amino acids long. CDR3 in amino acids: CASSPGTSGRYTQYF. CDR3 bases: TGTGCCAGCAGTCCCGGGACTAGCGGGAGGTATACGCAGTATTTT.

This clonotype has more than one count but fewer than ten. This chain connects TRBV20-1 to TRBJ2-7; 10 nucleotides align to TRBD2. The junction had 9 bases not matched to a gene; V was cut back by 6 bases and J by 1 base. This CDR3 has 15 residues. Germline-derived CDR1 and CDR2 are DFQATT and SNEGSKA (reference sequence). The CDR3 coding sequence is TGCAGTGCGGGAGCTTCTAGCGGGGGTTCCTACGAGCAGTACTTC. It yields the protein CSAGASSGGSYEQYF.

This clonotype was seen a few times. The chain recombines TRBV11-1 with TRBJ2-5, with 8 bases matching TRBD2. Germline CDR1 and CDR2: SGHAT and FQDESV (reference sequence). CDR3 length equals 12 residues. V trimming: 5 bases; J trimming: 11 bases; junction bases outside the gene matches: 7. The CDR3 reads CASSPRTSQQYF. In nucleotides, the CDR3 is TGTGCCAGCAGCCCCCGGACTAGCCAGCAGTACTTC.